Listed here is a single TCR beta chain. Its antigen is still unknown. No much larger clone exists at a distance of one base, and base qualities are not known. The treatment or condition label, read with the paper, signifies: live attenuated yellow fever vaccine strain. Two biological replicates of bulk PBMCs were collected at each blood-draw timepoint. PBMCs were isolated from peripheral blood using a standard Ficoll-Paque protocol. TriZol was used to extract RNA from bulk PBMCs, from CD4 and CD8 fractions, and from dextramer-positive and dextramer-negative fractions. The data are from a study of T cells after yellow fever vaccination (dated by TCRdb to 2018 to 2020). Regarding the research as a whole: The SMART-Seq v4 Ultra Low Input RNA kit was used to prepare libraries from fractions with low cell numbers. Bulk TCR alpha and beta repertoires were sequenced longitudinally to track T-cell clones before and after primary and booster YFV17D yellow fever vaccination. Two healthy male donors, one aged 18 to 30 and one aged 30 to 40 years, made up the cohort. Blood was drawn at multiple timepoints before and after primary and secondary immunization, with bulk PBMC replicates and cell subsets isolated.

On the study overall, not on this receptor specifically: Computational filtering was required because FACS-sorted repertoires could contain abundant contaminating clonotypes from the bulk population. The secondary T-cell response was weaker than the primary response but faster, peaking on day 5 instead of day 15. A small fraction of clonotypes showed up in both the CD4 and CD8 compartments, probably as a result of convergent recombination. The study included only two donors, which limits how far the findings can be generalized. After the booster, most of the clones that had expanded following primary vaccination were detected again (around 95% of CD4 and 80% to 90% of CD8), which suggests that memory was broadly maintained.

Sequencing was carried out with an Illumina NovaSeq 6000. TCR cDNA was synthesized by 5'RACE template switching, which introduced a universal primer site and unique molecular identifiers. Priming of cDNA synthesis was performed from both the TCR alpha and TCR beta constant segments. Library amplification used two PCR steps, and the second PCR step added sample barcodes and sequencing adapters. Libraries were sequenced on Illumina HiSeq 2500 (2x100 bp) or NovaSeq (2x150 bp). As for the authors' bioinformatics: MIGEC handled demultiplexing of reads and collapsing into UMI consensus sequences, while MiXCR performed V(D)J alignment. Using edgeR on replicate PBMC samples, clonotypes were called vaccine-responding if FDR was below 0.01 and the log2 fold change was above 5 up to day 15. Bulk clonotypes were assigned CD4 or CD8 identity according to which sequenced CD4 or CD8 repertoire held them at higher abundance. The public reads were quality trimmed at Q25 with fastp and then assembled into clones with MiXCR by TCRdb, keeping productive beta chains. Merged by CDR3 protein, the rows form single entries marked with the most common genes and DNA. The V and J calls come from TCRdb's annotation, not from the publication. Here the sample has 250,000 to 350,000 distinct CDR3 sequences; 3.5% to 4.5% occur a single time. The ten top clones hold around 19% of the sample.

V is pruned by 0 bases and J by 9 bases, leaving 8 bases of the junction without a gene match. Taken from cysteine to phenylalanine, the CDR3 has 16 residues. Solely the CDR3 DNA is kept, with 48 bases framed from the first base. Via the germline V gene (reference sequence), CDR1 is LNHNV and CDR2 YYDKDF. Sequencing used PBMCs, obtained 15 days after the yellow fever booster vaccination. The chain is assembled from TRBV15 and TRBJ2-1, with TRBD1 matching 10 junction bases. This TCR came from a man younger than 30 who received the YFV17D yellow fever vaccine. CDR3 reads: CATSREGTGVQGEQFF. The base sequence is TGTGCCACCAGCAGAGAGGGGACAGGGGTGCAGGGTGAGCAGTTCTTC.